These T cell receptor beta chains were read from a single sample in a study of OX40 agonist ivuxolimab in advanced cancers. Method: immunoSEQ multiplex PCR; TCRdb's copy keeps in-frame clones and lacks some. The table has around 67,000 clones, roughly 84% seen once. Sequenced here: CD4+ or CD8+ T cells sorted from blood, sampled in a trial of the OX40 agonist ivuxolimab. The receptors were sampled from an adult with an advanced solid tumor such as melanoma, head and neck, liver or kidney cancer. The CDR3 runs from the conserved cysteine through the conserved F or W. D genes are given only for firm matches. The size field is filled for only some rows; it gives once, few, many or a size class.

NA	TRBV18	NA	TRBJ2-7	CASSPELDYEQYF	TGTGCCAGCTCACCTGAACTAGACTACGAGCAGTACTTC
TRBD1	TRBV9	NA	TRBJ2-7	CASSPMGTGEQYF	TGTGCCAGCAGCCCGATGGGGACAGGGGAGCAGTACTTC
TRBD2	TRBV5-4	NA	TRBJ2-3	CASSLALAGGPDTQYF	TGTGCCAGCAGCTTGGCCTTAGCGGGGGGGCCGGATACGCAGTATTTT
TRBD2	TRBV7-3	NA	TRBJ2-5	CASSLTAGAETQYF	TGTGCCAGCAGCTTGACAGCGGGGGCGGAGACCCAGTACTTC
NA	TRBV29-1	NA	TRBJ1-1	CSVVEEAGAFF	TGCAGCGTTGTCGAGGAAGCAGGCGCTTTCTTT
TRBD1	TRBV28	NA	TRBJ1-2	CASSSAGQVGAYGYTF	TGTGCCAGCAGTTCCGCCGGACAGGTCGGGGCCTATGGCTACACCTTC
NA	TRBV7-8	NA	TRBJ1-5	CASSGGVGRSWPQHF	TGTGCCAGCAGCGGGGGGGTGGGCAGGTCCTGGCCCCAGCATTTT
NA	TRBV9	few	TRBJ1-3	CASTPRGASGNTIYF	TGTGCCAGCACCCCTCGGGGGGCTTCTGGAAACACCATATATTTT
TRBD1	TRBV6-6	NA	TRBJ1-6	CASTGQSYNSPLHF	TGTGCCAGCACGGGACAGAGCTATAATTCACCCCTCCACTTT
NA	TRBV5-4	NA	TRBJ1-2	CASRGEGTYGYTF	TGTGCCAGCCGCGGGGAGGGGACCTATGGCTACACCTTC
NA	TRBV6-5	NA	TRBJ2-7	CASSRLGFYEQYF	TGTGCCAGCAGCCGACTAGGATTCTACGAGCAGTACTTC
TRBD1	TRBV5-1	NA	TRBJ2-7	CACSSGLGQGTYEQYF	TGCGCCTGCTCATCAGGATTAGGACAGGGAACCTACGAGCAGTACTTC
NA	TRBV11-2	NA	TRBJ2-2	CASSLDRVLAGELFF	TGTGCCAGCAGCTTAGATAGGGTTCTGGCCGGGGAGCTGTTTTTT
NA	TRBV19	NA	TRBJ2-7	CASSDTGRSYEQYF	TGTGCCAGTAGCGACACGGGGCGGAGTTACGAGCAGTACTTC
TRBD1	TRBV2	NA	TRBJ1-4	CASSERGATGLEKLFF	TGTGCCAGCAGTGAAAGGGGGGCGACAGGGTTGGAAAAACTGTTTTTT
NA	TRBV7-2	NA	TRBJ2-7	CASSRDIAAYEQYF	TGTGCCAGCAGCCGGGATATAGCGGCCTACGAGCAGTACTTC
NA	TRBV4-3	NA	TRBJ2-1	CASSQGLGTHNEQFF	TGCGCCAGCAGCCAAGGCCTCGGGACCCACAATGAGCAGTTCTTC
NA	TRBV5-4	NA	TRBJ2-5	CASSLEEETQYF	TGTGCCAGCAGCTTGGAAGAAGAGACCCAGTACTTC
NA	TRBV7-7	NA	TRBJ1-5	CASSFYGQRTNQPQHF	TGTGCTAGCAGCTTTTATGGACAGAGAACAAATCAGCCCCAGCATTTT
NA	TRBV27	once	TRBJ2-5	CASSRRAQETQYF	TGTGCCAGCAGTCGACGAGCCCAAGAGACCCAGTACTTC
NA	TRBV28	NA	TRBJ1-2	CASSLAGTPVGYGYTF	TGTGCCAGCAGTTTAGCCGGGACACCTGTTGGCTATGGCTACACCTTC
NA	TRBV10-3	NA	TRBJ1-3	CAISAYGAPGNTIYF	TGTGCCATCAGTGCCTACGGGGCACCTGGAAACACCATATATTTT
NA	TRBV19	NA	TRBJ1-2	CASSPRFSGPYGYTF	TGTGCCAGTAGTCCGCGTTTTTCTGGGCCCTATGGCTACACCTTC
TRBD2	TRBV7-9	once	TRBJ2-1	CASSYRLAGVGNEQFF	TGTGCCAGCAGCTACCGACTAGCGGGAGTGGGGAATGAGCAGTTCTTC
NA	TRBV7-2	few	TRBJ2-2	CASSLVAERELFF	TGTGCCAGCAGCTTAGTAGCAGAGAGGGAGCTGTTTTTT
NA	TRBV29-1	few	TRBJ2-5	CSVEDGVRGETQYF	TGCAGCGTTGAAGATGGGGTCAGGGGCGAGACCCAGTACTTC
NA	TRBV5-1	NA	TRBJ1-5	CASSLGSGGNQPQHF	TGCGCCAGCAGCTTGGGGTCAGGGGGCAATCAGCCCCAGCATTTT
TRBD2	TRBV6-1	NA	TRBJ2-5	CASSEILASGGKETQYF	TGTGCCAGCAGTGAAATTTTGGCTAGCGGGGGGAAAGAGACCCAGTACTTC
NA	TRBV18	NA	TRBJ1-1	CASSPTVRRTEAFF	TGTGCCAGCTCACCTACGGTGAGACGAACTGAAGCTTTCTTT
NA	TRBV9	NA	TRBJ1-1	CASSAFGSGNTEAFF	TGTGCCAGCAGCGCCTTCGGCTCGGGGAACACTGAAGCTTTCTTT
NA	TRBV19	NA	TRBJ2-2	CASSIANTGELFF	TGTGCCAGTAGTATAGCGAACACCGGGGAGCTGTTTTTT
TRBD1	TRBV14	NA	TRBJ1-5	CASTLRDRGLRNQPQHF	TGTGCCAGCACCCTCCGGGACAGGGGATTGCGCAATCAGCCCCAGCATTTT
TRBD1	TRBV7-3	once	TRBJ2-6	CASSLYPLSRGPVSGANVLTF	TGTGCCAGCAGCTTATATCCCTTATCTAGGGGGCCGGTCTCTGGGGCCAACGTCCTGACTTTC
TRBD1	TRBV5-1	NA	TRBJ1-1	CASSSQGGNTEAFF	TGCGCCAGCAGCTCGCAGGGGGGAAACACTGAAGCTTTCTTT
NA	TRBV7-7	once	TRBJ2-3	CASSLGLFGDTQYF	TGTGCTAGCAGCTTAGGTCTTTTTGGAGATACGCAGTATTTT
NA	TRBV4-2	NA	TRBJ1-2	CASSQEDMNGYTF	TGTGCCAGCAGCCAAGAAGATATGAACGGCTACACCTTC
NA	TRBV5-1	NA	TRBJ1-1	CASSLSSGMNTEAFF	TGCGCCAGCAGCTTGTCCTCCGGGATGAACACTGAAGCTTTCTTT
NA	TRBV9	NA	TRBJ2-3	CASSLSTDTQYF	TGTGCCAGCAGCCTTAGCACAGATACGCAGTATTTT
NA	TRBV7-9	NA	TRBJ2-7	CASSLTGTEQYF	TGTGCCAGCAGCTTGACAGGTACCGAGCAGTACTTC
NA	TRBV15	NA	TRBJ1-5	CATRSQPNSNQPQHF	TGTGCCACGAGAAGTCAGCCCAATAGCAATCAGCCCCAGCATTTT
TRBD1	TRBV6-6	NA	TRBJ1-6	CASSRDRLYNSPLHF	TGTGCCAGCAGCAGGGACAGACTCTATAATTCACCCCTCCACTTT
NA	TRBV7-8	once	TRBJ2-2	CASRAQGLGTGELFF	TGTGCCAGCAGGGCCCAGGGGCTGGGCACCGGGGAGCTGTTTTTT
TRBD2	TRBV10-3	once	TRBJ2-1	CAATSGSRHEQFF	TGTGCCGCCACTAGCGGGAGTAGGCATGAGCAGTTCTTC
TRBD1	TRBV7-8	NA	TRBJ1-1	CASSNRDRGTAFF	TGTGCCAGCAGCAACCGGGACAGGGGGACAGCTTTCTTT
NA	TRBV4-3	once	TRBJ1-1	CASSQDWASAEAFF	TGCGCCAGCAGCCAAGATTGGGCCTCCGCTGAAGCTTTCTTT
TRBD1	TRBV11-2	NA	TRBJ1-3	CASSRYRGLGNTIYF	TGTGCCAGCAGCAGATACAGGGGGCTTGGAAACACCATATATTTT
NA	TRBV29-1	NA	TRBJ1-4	CSVGGGDRTTNEKLFF	TGCAGCGTTGGGGGGGGAGACAGGACAACTAATGAAAAACTGTTTTTT
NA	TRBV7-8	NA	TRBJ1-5	CASSPHDQPQHF	TGTGCCAGCAGCCCACACGATCAGCCCCAGCATTTT
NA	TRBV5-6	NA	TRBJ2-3	CASSFSGTDTQYF	TGTGCCAGCAGCTTCAGTGGGACAGATACGCAGTATTTT
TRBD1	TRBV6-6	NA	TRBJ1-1	CASRHRGGFTEAFF	TGTGCCAGCAGGCACAGGGGTGGATTCACTGAAGCTTTCTTT
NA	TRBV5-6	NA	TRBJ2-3	CASSLQGADTQYF	TGTGCCAGCAGCTTGCAGGGTGCAGATACGCAGTATTTT
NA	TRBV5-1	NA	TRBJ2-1	CASSLGGSSYNEQFF	TGCGCCAGCAGCTTGGGTGGGAGCTCCTACAATGAGCAGTTCTTC
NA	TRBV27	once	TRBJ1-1	CASSLSGVLDTEAFF	TGTGCCAGCAGTTTATCTGGGGTGTTGGACACTGAAGCTTTCTTT
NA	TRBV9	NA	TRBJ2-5	CASSVAGQSTQYF	TGTGCCAGCAGCGTAGCGGGGCAGTCGACCCAGTACTTC
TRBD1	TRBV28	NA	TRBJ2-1	CASKNLPGQGTYNEQFF	TGTGCCAGCAAAAATCTACCGGGACAGGGGACCTACAATGAGCAGTTCTTC
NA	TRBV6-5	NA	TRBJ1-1	CASSYGWTVRVGAFF	TGTGCCAGCAGTTACGGGTGGACAGTTCGGGTGGGGGCTTTCTTT
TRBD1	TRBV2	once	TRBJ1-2	CASSENRGGFYTF	TGTGCCAGCAGTGAAAACAGGGGCGGGTTCTACACCTTC
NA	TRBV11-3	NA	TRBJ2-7	CASSIGLAFRTPWAYEQYF	TGTGCCAGCAGCATCGGCCTAGCGTTTAGAACCCCTTGGGCCTACGAGCAGTACTTC